Listed here are 27 T cell receptor beta chains from one sample, sequenced in a study of blood T cell repertoires in COVID-19. Data came from immunoSEQ multiplex PCR; TCRdb stores just in-frame clones and leaves some out. The sample has 110,000 or so clones, roughly 80% seen once. Sequenced input: peripheral blood. The receptors shown here come from a man over 45 with acute or convalescent COVID-19.

Concerning this clone: The sample holds other DNA sequences that translate to the same CDR3. The rearrangement uses TRBV19 and TRBJ1-2; the D gene is possibly TRBD1 (5 bases). Germline CDR1 and CDR2: LNHDA and SQIVND (reference sequence). This CDR3 comprises 13 residues. The V end lost 4 bases, the J end lost 8 bases, and 14 bases lay between the germline ends. The CDR3 sequence: CASSRRGAGGYTF. Here the CDR3 DNA reads TGTGCCAGTAGTAGGAGGGGCGCGGGGGGCTACACCTTC.

The rearrangement uses TRBV24-1 and TRBJ2-7; the match to TRBD1 covers 8 bases. This CDR3 has 13 amino acids. The V gene end was trimmed by 4 bases and the J gene end by 13 bases; junction bases not matched to a gene: 11. The germline V gene encodes CDR1 KGHDR and CDR2 SFDVKD. CDR3 protein: CATSEAGQATFYF. The CDR3 DNA sequence: TGTGCCACCAGTGAGGCGGGACAGGCAACCTTTTACTTC.

The chain recombines TRBV2 with TRBJ2-3; 8 nucleotides match TRBD2. Germline lookup yields CDR1 SNHLY and CDR2 FYNNEI. Trimming at V came to 4 bases and at J to 2 bases, leaving 8 bases not matched to a gene. The CDR3 spans 16 residues. Here the CDR3 DNA reads TGTGCCAGCAGTGCGGAGAGCGGGGGACCCACAGATACGCAGTATTTT. Protein sequence: CASSAESGGPTDTQYF.

This chain joins TRBV6-5 and TRBJ1-2, with 7 bases aligning to TRBD1. V was clipped by 2 bases and J by 8 bases; unmatched bases: 8. The CDR3 sequence is 14 residues long. Germline CDR1 reads MNHEY; CDR2 reads SVGAGI. CDR3: CASSYISDRDGYTF. DNA for the CDR3: TGTGCCAGCAGTTACATAAGTGACAGGGACGGCTACACCTTC.

This clone has only a few counts. The genes are TRBV7-3 and TRBJ2-1; a weak D match, TRBD2 (7 bases). V was cut by 6 bases and J by 10 bases, with 19 bases left in between. CDR1 is SGHTA and CDR2 is FQGTGA in the germline V gene. This CDR3 has 14 residues. The CDR3 nucleotides read TGTGCCAGCAGGGGGGCAGGAGCGGGGAGCGAGCAGTTCTTC. It is translated as CASRGAGAGSEQFF.

This clone showed up just once. The rearrangement uses TRBV7-9 and TRBJ1-5, with D possibly matching TRBD1 (6 bases). Trimming removed 4 bases from V and 3 bases from J, with 13 bases in between. CDR1 SEHNR and CDR2 FQNEAQ come from the germline V gene (reference sequence). The CDR3 is made up of 15 amino acids. This CDR3 is CASSSSDRPNQPQHF. DNA for the CDR3: TGTGCCAGCAGCTCTTCGGACAGACCCAATCAGCCCCAGCATTTT.

The gene calls are TRBV5-6 and TRBJ1-2; 10 nucleotides agree with TRBD1. Looked up from germline, CDR1 is SGHDT and CDR2 is YYEEEE. The CDR3 has 13 residues. Losses at the gene ends were 4 bases for V and 7 bases for J; bases not matched to a gene: 4. The DNA of the CDR3 is TGTGCCAGCAGCCGCGGGACAGGGGCTGGCTACACCTTC. Protein sequence: CASSRGTGAGYTF. The full variable domain, completed using reference TRBV5-6 and TRBJ1-2, is DAGVTQSPTHLIKTRGQQVTLRCSPKSGHDTVSWYQQALGQGPQFIFQYYEEEERQRGNFPDRFSGHQFPNYSSELNVNALLLGDSALYLCASSRGTGAGYTFGSGTRLTVV.

V usage is TRBV6-5 and J usage is TRBJ2-1; TRBD2 might be the D (5 bases). Germline CDR1 MNHEY, CDR2 SVGAGI. V lost 5 bases and J lost 8, with 19 bases in between. This CDR3 is built from 15 residues. The chain's CDR3 is CASSTDGYPGDEQFF. CDR3 coding DNA: TGTGCCAGCAGTACCGACGGATATCCCGGGGATGAGCAGTTCTTC.

The V and J genes are TRBV28 and TRBJ2-7; TRBD1 aligns across 9 bases. The CDR3 sequence is 16 residues long. The V segment lost 4 bases and the J segment 4 bases; nucleotides outside the gene matches: 11. CDR1 is MDHEN and CDR2 is SYDVKM in the germline V gene. The CDR3 loop reads CASSSATGTGRYEQYF. For the CDR3, the DNA is TGTGCCAGCAGTTCCGCGACCGGGACAGGGAGGTACGAGCAGTACTTC.

The chain has TRBV9 and TRBJ1-1; D uncertain. Trimming took 0 bases from V and 5 from J, leaving 8 bases between them. The germline V gene encodes CDR1 SGDLS and CDR2 YYNGEE. The length of the CDR3 is 13 residues. The chain's CDR3 is CASSVAPTTEAFF. CDR3 coding DNA: TGTGCCAGCAGCGTAGCTCCGACTACTGAAGCTTTCTTT.

The chain uses TRBV6-5 and TRBJ2-1; 9 positions agree with TRBD1. Per germline, CDR1 MNHEY and CDR2 SVGAGI. Trimming cost V 6 bases and J 8 bases; bases outside gene matches: 5. This CDR3 comprises 13 residues. As DNA, the CDR3 is TGTGCCAGCAGCAAGGACAGGGGATATGAGCAGTTCTTC. It encodes CASSKDRGYEQFF.

The CDR3 reads CASISGQGTEKLFF. DNA of the CDR3: TGTGCCAGTATTTCTGGACAGGGGACTGAAAAACTGTTTTTT. The chain combines TRBV19 with TRBJ1-4, with TRBD1 matching 9 bases. V dropped 7 bases and J dropped 7; count of bases not matched to a gene: 7. CDR1 LNHDA and CDR2 SQIVND come from the germline V gene (reference sequence). This CDR3 spans 14 amino acids.

This rearrangement joins TRBV20-1 to TRBJ2-1; TRBD2 might be the D (6 bases). Germline CDR1 and CDR2: DFQATT and SNEGSKA (reference sequence). The V end lost 5 bases, the J end lost 5 bases, and 7 bases lay between the germline ends. The CDR3 length is 11 residues. CDR3 DNA sequence: TGCAGTGCTCGGACTAACAATGAGCAGTTCTTC. Its protein is CSARTNNEQFF.

The V gene is TRBV5-6, the J gene TRBJ1-3; 8 bases are a match to TRBD1. V lost 1 base and J lost 2; bases outside the gene matches: 8. Germline CDR1 and CDR2: SGHDT and YYEEEE. The CDR3 has 17 residues. The CDR3 coding sequence is TGTGCCAGCAGCTTGAGGCCAGGGGGCGCGACTGGAAACACCATATATTTT. This translates into CASSLRPGGATGNTIYF. The complete variable domain, with remaining parts taken from reference TRBV5-6 and TRBJ1-3, reads DAGVTQSPTHLIKTRGQQVTLRCSPKSGHDTVSWYQQALGQGPQFIFQYYEEEERQRGNFPDRFSGHQFPNYSSELNVNALLLGDSALYLCASSLRPGGATGNTIYFGEGSWLTVV.

The chain links TRBV2 to TRBJ1-1; D may be TRBD1 (6 bases). Germline lookup yields CDR1 SNHLY and CDR2 FYNNEI. V was shortened by 8 bases and J by 1 base, with 11 bases between the two germline ends. The CDR3 runs to 13 residues. CDR3 DNA: TGTGCCAGCGGGGGGGCTAGGAACACTGAAGCTTTCTTT. Encoded protein: CASGGARNTEAFF.

This clone was detected only a few times. This sequence joins TRBV5-1 and TRBJ1-2; no reliable D call. The germline V gene has CDR1 SGHRS and CDR2 YFSETQ. The V end lost 4 bases, the J end lost 4 bases, and 17 bases lay between the germline ends. The CDR3 has 15 amino acids. The CDR3 DNA is TGCGCCAGCAGCCCTGCCGGAAGCGAGCTCTATGGCTACACCTTC. Protein: CASSPAGSELYGYTF.

The chain employs TRBV11-2 and TRBJ2-5; the D is unclear. The length of the CDR3 is 12 residues. The germline V gene has CDR1 SGHAT and CDR2 FQNNGV. V was shortened by 5 bases and J by 7 bases, with 11 bases between the two germline ends. CDR3 sequence reads: CASSPDGWTQYF. Here the CDR3 DNA reads TGTGCCAGCAGCCCAGACGGGTGGACCCAGTACTTC.

The rearrangement joins TRBV25-1 to TRBJ1-2; 9 bases map to TRBD1. The CDR3 is 13 amino acids. V gave up 4 bases and J gave up 7 bases; unmatched junction bases: 4. In germline, CDR1 is MGHDK, CDR2 SYGVNS. The DNA of the CDR3 is TGTGCCAGCAGTGCACAGGGGGCTCTTGGCTACACCTTC. As protein: CASSAQGALGYTF.

This clone was seen just once. The V gene is TRBV11-2, the J gene TRBJ1-1; TRBD1 aligns across 8 bases. The germline V gene has CDR1 SGHAT and CDR2 FQNNGV. CDR3 size: 17 residues. V was pared by 4 bases and J by 3 bases, with 13 bases of the junction left unmatched. CDR3 DNA: TGTGCCAGCAGCTCCCTAACCCGACAGGGGCGGCACACTGAAGCTTTCTTT. This sequence encodes CASSSLTRQGRHTEAFF.

The chain has TRBV24-1 and TRBJ2-3; D call uncertain. With 3 bases removed from V and 2 bases from J, the gap between germline ends came to 14 bases. CDR1 KGHDR and CDR2 SFDVKD come from the germline V gene. The CDR3 extends over 16 amino acids. The CDR3, as DNA: TGTGCCACCAGTGATGACGGAGTCGGAGCCACAGATACGCAGTATTTT. Amino acid sequence: CATSDDGVGATDTQYF.

The table lists this clone with a few counts. V usage is TRBV6-4 and J usage is TRBJ2-1; D perhaps matches TRBD1 (7 bases). Germline-derived CDR1 and CDR2 are MRHNA and SNTAGT. Trimming took 6 bases from V and 10 from J, leaving 16 bases between them. The CDR3 loop spans 13 amino acids. The CDR3 DNA reads as TGTGCCAGCAGGGGACGACCAGGGGGGGAGCAGTTCTTC. Protein sequence: CASRGRPGGEQFF.

This clone was seen a single time. The rearrangement links TRBV9 to TRBJ2-6, with 8 nucleotides matching TRBD2. Germline-derived CDR1 and CDR2 are SGDLS and YYNGEE. The CDR3 length is 17 residues. Germline trimming cut 5 bases from V and 0 bases from J; bases unmatched to any gene: 7. The CDR3 loop is CASRGTSSRSGANVLTF. DNA for the CDR3: TGTGCCAGCAGGGGGACTAGTTCACGCTCTGGGGCCAACGTCCTGACTTTC.

The chain is built from TRBV2 and TRBJ2-5, with D perhaps TRBD2 (5 bases). CDR3 length equals 14 residues. The V and J ends lost 9 bases and 2 bases respectively, with 16 bases between them. Germline CDR1 is SNHLY and CDR2 is FYNNEI. The CDR3 DNA follows: TGTGCCAGTGTTTATGAGGGCGGACAAGAGACCCAGTACTTC. It codes for CASVYEGGQETQYF.

In regard to this clone: Other nucleotide sequences in the sample specify the same CDR3. This rearrangement joins TRBV9 to TRBJ2-5; 11 bases are a match to TRBD2. Germline CDR1 and CDR2: SGDLS and YYNGEE. The trim removed 2 bases at V and 5 bases at J, leaving 2 bases unmatched. This CDR3 comprises 14 residues. The CDR3 coding sequence is TGTGCCAGCAGCGTGTCTAGCGGGGGGGAGACCCAGTACTTC. It encodes CASSVSSGGETQYF.

This sequence joins TRBV2 and TRBJ1-2, with D maybe TRBD1 (5 bases). The CDR3 consists of 16 residues. The germline gives CDR1 SNHLY, CDR2 FYNNEI. The germline V and J ends were trimmed by 5 bases and 0 bases, with 16 bases remaining between them. CDR3 nucleotides: TGTGCCAGCAGTCCCCCAACCGGGGGTACTAACTATGGCTACACCTTC. Amino acid sequence: CASSPPTGGTNYGYTF.

The genes are TRBV3-1 (or the pseudogene TRBV3-2) and TRBJ1-1; 10 nucleotides align to TRBD1. CDR1 is LGHDT, CDR2 YNNKEL, per germline (reference sequence). The CDR3 loop spans 16 amino acids. Losses at the gene ends were 1 base for V and 1 base for J; bases not matched to a gene: 3. The CDR3 loop reads CASSQGQGAWNTEAFF. The CDR3 region has the DNA TGTGCCAGCAGCCAAGGACAGGGGGCATGGAACACTGAAGCTTTCTTT.

This clone was observed a single time. The gene calls are TRBV15 and TRBJ1-6; the D gene is possibly TRBD1 (5 bases). CDR3 length equals 16 residues. V lost 0 bases and J 5 bases, leaving 11 bases between the germline ends. CDR1 and CDR2 (germline): LNHNV, YYDKDF (reference sequence). The CDR3 nucleotides read TGTGCCACCAGCAGAGATCGCGGACAACATAATTCACCCCTCCACTTT. This sequence encodes CATSRDRGQHNSPLHF.